This T cell receptor (beta chain) was sequenced for a study of response to subunit inactivated influenza vaccine. TCRdb called the RT-PCR reads again in MiXCR, with one record for every CDR3 protein. The table includes 500,000 to 550,000 distinct CDR3 sequences, approximately 7.2% detected once. A remark on this clonotype: Its antigen is as yet unknown.

Trimming stripped 3 bases from V and 4 bases from J, with 14 bases between. CDR1 and CDR2 (germline): MNHEY, SVGEGT. CDR3 length equals 15 residues. Study results and caveats: New T cells are recruited in small numbers by each seasonal influenza vaccination, according to the authors' suggestion.

The chain uses TRBV6-2 or TRBV6-3 and TRBJ2-3, with TRBD2 as a possible D gene (5 bases). The sequences come from PBMCs from blood, collected less than 30 months after vaccination. The TCR sequence derives from a man aged 45 to 75 who received an inactivated influenza vaccine. The CDR3 region is CASSYSYRDPDTQYF. DNA for the CDR3: TGTGCCAGCAGTTATTCATATCGGGATCCAGATACGCAGTATTTT.